This is a list of T cell receptor beta chains from one sample in a study of blood T cell repertoires in COVID-19. Generated by immunoSEQ multiplex PCR, the TCRdb table keeps only in-frame clones and is missing some. The top ten clones hold more than 0.9% of a sample with 100,000 to 150,000 clones, nearly 90% of them seen once. The source material was peripheral blood. The source is a woman of 80 years or more with acute or convalescent COVID-19. CDR3s include the opening cysteine and the closing phenylalanine or tryptophan. A D gene is named only where the DNA matches it firmly. Not every row has a clone size; where given, it reads once, few, many or a size class.

abundance: .
v_gene: TRBV6-5
j_gene: TRBJ1-1
d_gene: TRBD1
CDR3nt: TGTGCCAGCAGTAGACAGGGGGTGGGGAACACTGAAGCTTTCTTT
CDR3aa: CASSRQGVGNTEAFF

abundance: .
v_gene: TRBV28
j_gene: TRBJ2-7
d_gene: .
CDR3nt: TGTGCCAGCAGTTTTGGCCAGGGGTTGTACGAGCAGTACTTC
CDR3aa: CASSFGQGLYEQYF

abundance: .
v_gene: TRBV5-1
j_gene: TRBJ1-3
d_gene: .
CDR3nt: TGCGCCAGCAGTTCTACAGGAAGCTCTGGAAACACCATATATTTT
CDR3aa: CASSSTGSSGNTIYF

abundance: .
v_gene: TRBV7-2
j_gene: TRBJ1-2
d_gene: TRBD1
CDR3nt: TGTGCCAGCAGCTTGGACAGGGCATCCTATGGCTACACCTTC
CDR3aa: CASSLDRASYGYTF

abundance: .
v_gene: TRBV5-5
j_gene: TRBJ1-3
d_gene: TRBD1
CDR3nt: TGTGCCAGCAGCTTGGTCGGGACAGGGAGTAACACCATATATTTT
CDR3aa: CASSLVGTGSNTIYF

abundance: .
v_gene: TRBV7-2
j_gene: TRBJ1-1
d_gene: .
CDR3nt: TGTGCCAGCAGCTTAATTCTGGGGGGAGAAGCTTTCTTT
CDR3aa: CASSLILGGEAFF

abundance: few
v_gene: TRBV9
j_gene: TRBJ2-7
d_gene: TRBD1
CDR3nt: TGTGCCAGCAGCGTAGGCTCCGGGACAGGGCATTTTTACGAGCAGTACTTC
CDR3aa: CASSVGSGTGHFYEQYF

abundance: .
v_gene: TRBV6-6
j_gene: TRBJ2-5
d_gene: TRBD2
CDR3nt: TGTGCCAGCAGTCCCAGGGGGACTAGCGGGAAGATCTGGGAGACCCAGTACTTC
CDR3aa: CASSPRGTSGKIWETQYF

abundance: .
v_gene: TRBV28
j_gene: TRBJ2-5
d_gene: .
CDR3nt: TGTGCCAGCAGTGCCGGGACACGGGAGACCCAGTACTTC
CDR3aa: CASSAGTRETQYF

abundance: .
v_gene: TRBV27
j_gene: TRBJ2-7
d_gene: TRBD1
CDR3nt: TGTGCCAGCAGTAGAGGGACAGGGGGTGCCTCCTACGAGCAGTACTTC
CDR3aa: CASSRGTGGASYEQYF

abundance: .
v_gene: TRBV10-3
j_gene: TRBJ2-2
d_gene: .
CDR3nt: TGTGCCCGCGGTCGCAACACCGGGGAGCTGTTTTTT
CDR3aa: CARGRNTGELFF

abundance: .
v_gene: TRBV5-6
j_gene: TRBJ2-2
d_gene: TRBD1
CDR3nt: TGTGCCAGCAGCCCCCAGGGGGCCACCGGGGAGCTGTTTTTT
CDR3aa: CASSPQGATGELFF

abundance: .
v_gene: TRBV5-5
j_gene: TRBJ2-1
d_gene: TRBD2
CDR3nt: TGTGCCAGCAGCTTGGCTAGCGGGAGGGCCAATGAGCAGTTCTTC
CDR3aa: CASSLASGRANEQFF

abundance: .
v_gene: TRBV5-1
j_gene: TRBJ1-1
d_gene: .
CDR3nt: TGCGCCAGCAGCCGGAACACTGAAGCTTTCTTT
CDR3aa: CASSRNTEAFF

abundance: .
v_gene: TRBV5-6
j_gene: TRBJ1-5
d_gene: .
CDR3nt: TGTGCCAGCAGCTTGGCCTTAGGGGGGGAGCAGCCCCAGCATTTT
CDR3aa: CASSLALGGEQPQHF

abundance: .
v_gene: TRBV6-6
j_gene: TRBJ2-3
d_gene: TRBD1
CDR3nt: TGTGCCAGCAGAAAGGGACAGGGGGATGGAGATACGCAGTATTTT
CDR3aa: CASRKGQGDGDTQYF

abundance: .
v_gene: TRBV19
j_gene: TRBJ1-4
d_gene: .
CDR3nt: TGTGCCAGTAAACGGACTTCGGAAAAACTGTTTTTT
CDR3aa: CASKRTSEKLFF

abundance: .
v_gene: TRBV5-4
j_gene: TRBJ1-3
d_gene: TRBD1
CDR3nt: TGTGCCAGCAAATCGGACAGGTCTGGAAACACCATATATTTT
CDR3aa: CASKSDRSGNTIYF

abundance: .
v_gene: TRBV2
j_gene: TRBJ2-1
d_gene: .
CDR3nt: TGTGCCAGCACCGAAACGCGGAGCTCCTACAATGAGCAGTTCTTC
CDR3aa: CASTETRSSYNEQFF

abundance: .
v_gene: TRBV20-1
j_gene: TRBJ2-1
d_gene: .
CDR3nt: TGCAGTGCTAGTTTCGCCCCGAAGACTCATGAGCAGTTCTTC
CDR3aa: CSASFAPKTHEQFF

abundance: .
v_gene: TRBV4-1
j_gene: TRBJ1-6
d_gene: TRBD1
CDR3nt: TGCGCCAGTCAAGGGACAGGTAATTCACCCCTCCACTTT
CDR3aa: CASQGTGNSPLHF

abundance: .
v_gene: TRBV4-2
j_gene: TRBJ2-5
d_gene: .
CDR3nt: TGTGCCAGCAGCCAAGACGTGGGAGGGACCCAGTACTTC
CDR3aa: CASSQDVGGTQYF

abundance: .
v_gene: TRBV7-2
j_gene: TRBJ2-1
d_gene: TRBD1
CDR3nt: TGTGCCAGCAGCAGCGCCGGACAGGGTATTGGAGAGCAGTTCTTC
CDR3aa: CASSSAGQGIGEQFF

abundance: few
v_gene: TRBV9
j_gene: TRBJ2-7
d_gene: .
CDR3nt: TGTGCCAGCAGCACGAACAGGTATGGCGAGCAGTACTTC
CDR3aa: CASSTNRYGEQYF

abundance: .
v_gene: TRBV5-4
j_gene: TRBJ2-2
d_gene: .
CDR3nt: TGTGCCAGCAGCTTGGAGACGGGTCAGCTGTTTTTT
CDR3aa: CASSLETGQLFF

abundance: .
v_gene: TRBV3-1/TRBV3-2
j_gene: TRBJ2-1
d_gene: TRBD2
CDR3nt: TGTGCCAGCAGCCAGTGGACTAGCGGGAGATATAGCAATGAGCAGTTCTTC
CDR3aa: CASSQWTSGRYSNEQFF

abundance: .
v_gene: TRBV27
j_gene: TRBJ2-1
d_gene: .
CDR3nt: TGTGCCAGCAGTTCCCAGGGGCAAACAAGGAATGAGCAGTTCTTC
CDR3aa: CASSSQGQTRNEQFF